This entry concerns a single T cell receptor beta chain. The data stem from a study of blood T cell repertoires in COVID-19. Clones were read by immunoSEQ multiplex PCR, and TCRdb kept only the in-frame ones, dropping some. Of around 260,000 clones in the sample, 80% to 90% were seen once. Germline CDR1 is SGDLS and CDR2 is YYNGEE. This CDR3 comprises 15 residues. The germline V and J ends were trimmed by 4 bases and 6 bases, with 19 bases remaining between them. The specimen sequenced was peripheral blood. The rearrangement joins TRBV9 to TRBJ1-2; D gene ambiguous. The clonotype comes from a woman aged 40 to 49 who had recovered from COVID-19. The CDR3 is CASSLPPEGGDGYTF. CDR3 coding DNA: TGTGCCAGCAGCCTACCCCCGGAGGGTGGGGATGGCTACACCTTC.